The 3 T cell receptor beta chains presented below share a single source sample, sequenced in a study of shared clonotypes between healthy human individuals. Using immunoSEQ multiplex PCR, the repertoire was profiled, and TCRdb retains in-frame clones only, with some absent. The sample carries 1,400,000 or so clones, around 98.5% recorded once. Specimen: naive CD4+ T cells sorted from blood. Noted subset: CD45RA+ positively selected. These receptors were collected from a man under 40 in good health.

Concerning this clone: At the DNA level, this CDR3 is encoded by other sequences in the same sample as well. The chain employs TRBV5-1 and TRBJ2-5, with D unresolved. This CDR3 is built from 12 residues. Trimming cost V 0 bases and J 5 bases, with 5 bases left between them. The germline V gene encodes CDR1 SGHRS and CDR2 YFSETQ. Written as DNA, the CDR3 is TGCGCCAGCAGCTTGGCCCTGGAGACCCAGTACTTC. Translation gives CASSLALETQYF.

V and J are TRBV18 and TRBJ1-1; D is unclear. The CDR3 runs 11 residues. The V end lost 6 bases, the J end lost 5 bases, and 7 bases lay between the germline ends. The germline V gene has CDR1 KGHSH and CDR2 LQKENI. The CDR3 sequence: CASSLSTEAFF. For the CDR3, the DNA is TGTGCCAGCTCGCTAAGTACTGAAGCTTTCTTT. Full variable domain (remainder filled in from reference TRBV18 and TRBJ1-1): NAGVMQNPRHLVRRRGQEARLRCSPMKGHSHVYWYRQLPEEGLKFMVYLQKENIIDESGMPKERFSAEFPKEGPSILRIQQVVRGDSAAYFCASSLSTEAFFGQGTRLTVV.

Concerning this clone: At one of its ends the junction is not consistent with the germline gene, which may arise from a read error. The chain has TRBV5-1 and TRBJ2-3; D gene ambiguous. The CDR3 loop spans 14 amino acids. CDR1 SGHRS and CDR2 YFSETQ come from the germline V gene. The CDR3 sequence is CASRLDFSTDTQYF. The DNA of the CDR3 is TGCGCCAGCAGGTTGGATTTTAGCACAGATACGCAGTATTTT. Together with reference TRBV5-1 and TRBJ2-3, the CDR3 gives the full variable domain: KAGVTQTPRYLIKTRGQQVTLSCSPISGHRSVSWYQQTPGQGLQFLFEYFSETQRNKGNFPGRFSGRQFSNSRSEMNVSTLELGDSALYLCASRLDFSTDTQYFGPGTRLTVL.